The 28 T cell receptor beta chains in this list originate from one sample, sequenced in a study of T cell responses to AZD1222 COVID-19 vaccine. Libraries were prepared by immunoSEQ multiplex PCR; TCRdb keeps only in-frame clonotypes and omits some of them. The sample shows some 100,000 clones, about 87% of them seen only once. This specimen consisted of peripheral blood, obtained on day 0 of AZD1222 vaccination. The receptor source for this set is an adult in good health.

The chain employs TRBV5-1 and TRBJ2-2, with 10 nucleotides matching TRBD1. The CDR3 has 16 residues. The ends lost 4 bases at V and 4 bases at J; junction bases unmatched: 7. Germline V gives CDR1 SGHRS, CDR2 YFSETQ. The CDR3 loop is CASSRTGGASTGELFF. Here the CDR3 DNA reads TGCGCCAGCAGCAGGACAGGGGGAGCGAGCACCGGGGAGCTGTTTTTT.

This chain joins TRBV7-2 and TRBJ1-1, with TRBD1 as a possible D gene (5 bases). This CDR3 comprises 15 residues. The germline V and J ends were trimmed by 1 base and 3 bases, with 12 bases remaining between them. CDR1 is SGHTA and CDR2 is FQGNSA in the germline V gene. In DNA form, the CDR3 reads TGTGCCAGCAGCTTAGTTGGGGGGACCCACACTGAAGCTTTCTTT. Amino acids: CASSLVGGTHTEAFF.

This clone appeared a single time. The rearrangement uses TRBV5-1 and TRBJ2-2, with 7 nucleotides matching TRBD1. Unmatched junction bases numbered 6, after V lost 1 base and J lost 3 bases. The germline V gene encodes CDR1 SGHRS and CDR2 YFSETQ. There are 16 residues in the CDR3. The chain's CDR3 is CASSLNVQGDTGELFF. In nucleotides, the CDR3 is TGCGCCAGCAGCTTGAACGTTCAGGGGGACACCGGGGAGCTGTTTTTT.

The V call is TRBV5-1, the J call TRBJ1-2; no clear D. V was shortened by 3 bases and J by 8 bases, with 17 bases between the two germline ends. CDR3 length: 14 residues. The V gene's germline CDR1 is SGHRS and CDR2 YFSETQ. The CDR3 DNA is TGCGCCAGCAGCTCCCTCGACCCGAGGTTCGGCTACACCTTC. Amino acid sequence: CASSSLDPRFGYTF.

In DNA form, the CDR3 reads TGCAGCGTTGCGCAGACAGGGATAGGGGAAAAACTGTTTTTT. It is translated as CSVAQTGIGEKLFF. V gene TRBV29-1 combines with J gene TRBJ1-4; TRBD1 aligns across 7 bases. This CDR3 contains 14 residues. Germline V gene sequence: CDR1 SQVTM, CDR2 ANQGSEA. The V gene end was trimmed by 4 bases and the J gene end by 8 bases; junction bases not matched to a gene: 10.

The chain links TRBV7-7 to TRBJ2-2, with a tentative D call TRBD1 (6 bases). This CDR3 region has 16 residues. Per the germline V gene, CDR1 is SSHAT and CDR2 is FNYEAQ (reference sequence). Trimming stripped 5 bases from V and 2 bases from J, with 15 bases between. In nucleotides, the CDR3 is TGTGCCAGCAGCACTGGGACATTAGCCAACACCGGGGAGCTGTTTTTT. It encodes CASSTGTLANTGELFF.

CDR3 in DNA: TGTGCCAGCTCACCGTGGACAGGGGTGAGCACTGAAGCTTTCTTT. Translated: CASSPWTGVSTEAFF. J is TRBJ1-1 and V is TRBV18; 9 positions match TRBD1. Germline-derived CDR1 and CDR2 are KGHSH and LQKENI. The CDR3 loop spans 15 amino acids. J lost 4 bases, V lost 3 bases, and 6 bases had no gene match. The full variable domain, with the rest looked up from reference TRBV18 and TRBJ1-1, is NAGVMQNPRHLVRRRGQEARLRCSPMKGHSHVYWYRQLPEEGLKFMVYLQKENIIDESGMPKERFSAEFPKEGPSILRIQQVVRGDSAAYFCASSPWTGVSTEAFFGQGTRLTVV.

This clone was counted between two and nine times. The chain links TRBV28 to TRBJ2-1; a possible D gene is TRBD1 (5 bases). CDR3 length equals 12 residues. Germline CDR1 and CDR2: MDHEN and SYDVKM. V was shortened by 5 bases and J by 14 bases, with 16 bases between the two germline ends. CDR3 residues: CASSGTRDREFF. CDR3 nucleotide sequence: TGTGCCAGCAGTGGAACCAGGGATCGGGAGTTCTTC.

Details on this clone: Germline and junction disagree at one end, which may indicate a read error. The chain uses TRBV7-7 and TRBJ2-1, with 11 bases aligning to TRBD1. The CDR3 spans 15 residues. Germline V gene lookup returns CDR1 SSHAT and CDR2 FNYEAQ (reference sequence). The chain's CDR3 is CASSLAGTGGNEQFF. The CDR3 nucleotides are TGTGCTAGCAGCTTAGCCGGGACAGGGGGCAATGAGCAGTTCTTC.

The CDR3 is CASSQASFYGYTF. The CDR3 nucleotides are TGCGCCAGCAGCCAAGCGAGCTTCTATGGCTACACCTTC. V gene TRBV4-3 combines with J gene TRBJ1-2; D is unresolved. Trimming shortened V by 1 base and J by 4 bases, and 7 bases separated the two germline ends. This CDR3 spans 13 amino acids. Germline assignment: CDR1 LGHNA and CDR2 YSLEER.

The chain combines TRBV29-1 with TRBJ1-1, with D uncertain. The V gene's germline CDR1 is SQVTM and CDR2 ANQGSEA. Trimming removed 4 bases at V and 4 bases at J, with 7 bases between. CDR3 length equals 11 residues. The CDR3 coding sequence is TGCAGCGTTGTGTGGGGCACTGAAGCTTTCTTT. As protein: CSVVWGTEAFF.

The J gene is TRBJ1-1, the V gene TRBV9, with a tentative D call TRBD1 (6 bases). Between the trimmed V and J ends, which lost 0 bases and 0 bases, there was a span of 21 bases. Germline-derived CDR1 and CDR2 are SGDLS and YYNGEE. The CDR3 contains 19 residues. DNA of the CDR3: TGTGCCAGCAGCGTAGAGGGGCCCGGGGGCATTAAGGTGAACACTGAAGCTTTCTTT. Residues: CASSVEGPGGIKVNTEAFF.

This rearrangement joins TRBV12-3 or TRBV12-4 to TRBJ1-3; 8 positions agree with TRBD1. The CDR3 is 13 residues long. The junction had 6 bases not matched to a gene; V was cut back by 7 bases and J by 7 bases. DNA for the CDR3: TGTGCCAGCACAGGGGGCCTTGGGAACACCATATATTTT. It translates to CASTGGLGNTIYF.

The V call is TRBV9, the J call TRBJ2-2; 8 bases are a match to TRBD2. The V gene end was trimmed by 4 bases and the J gene end by 7 bases; junction bases not matched to a gene: 12. The germline CDR1 and CDR2 sequences are SGDLS and YYNGEE. The length of the CDR3 is 16 residues. DNA for the CDR3: TGTGCCAGCAGCAGAGGCGGGGGGCGCGATGACGGGGAGCTGTTTTTT. It translates to CASSRGGGRDDGELFF.

V gene TRBV7-3 combines with J gene TRBJ1-1; D is unclear. Trimming removed 2 bases at V and 1 base at J, with 8 bases between. Germline assignment: CDR1 SGHTA and CDR2 FQGTGA. The CDR3 runs to 14 residues. In DNA, the CDR3 is TGTGCCAGCAGCTTAGGGCCAGGGAACACTGAAGCTTTCTTT. Translation gives CASSLGPGNTEAFF.

In its sample, this clone was seen a few times. The chain couples TRBV6-2 or TRBV6-3 to TRBJ2-2, with 8 bases aligning to TRBD2. CDR1 is MNHEY, CDR2 SVGEGT, per germline. V shed 5 bases and J 0 bases; nucleotides not matched to a gene: 2. The length of the CDR3 is 15 residues. The chain's CDR3 is CASSRGGSNTGELFF. The CDR3 region has the DNA TGTGCCAGCAGTCGCGGGGGGTCGAACACCGGGGAGCTGTTTTTT.

CDR3 residues: CASSLAGGGAWETQYF. CDR3 coding DNA: TGTGCCAGCAGCTTAGCTGGCGGGGGGGCCTGGGAGACCCAGTACTTC. V gene TRBV11-2 combines with J gene TRBJ2-5; 9 bases are shared with TRBD2. The junction had 8 bases not matched to a gene; V was cut back by 1 base and J by 5 bases. Germline values: CDR1 SGHAT, CDR2 FQNNGV. There are 16 residues in the CDR3.

V is TRBV7-2 and J is TRBJ1-2; D is unclear. This CDR3 comprises 13 residues. The germline V gene has CDR1 SGHTA and CDR2 FQGNSA. V was clipped by 5 bases and J by 5 bases, with 12 bases between them. The CDR3 loop reads CASSQAQLYGYTF. CDR3 sequence (DNA): TGTGCCAGCAGCCAAGCACAGCTATATGGCTACACCTTC.

V and J are TRBV7-7 and TRBJ2-3, with D hard to call. Trimming took off 1 base at V and 4 bases at J, with 6 bases between the two ends. Germline V gene sequence: CDR1 SSHAT, CDR2 FNYEAQ (reference sequence). CDR3 size: 13 residues. Written as DNA, the CDR3 is TGTGCCAGCAGCTTAGATCGTTCAGATACGCAGTATTTT. Translated, it gives CASSLDRSDTQYF.

The V call is TRBV11-2, the J call TRBJ1-3; TRBD1 matches at 7 bases. The J segment lost 2 bases and the V segment lost 5 bases, leaving 3 bases of the junction unmatched. Germline lookup yields CDR1 SGHAT and CDR2 FQNNGV. The CDR3 runs 14 residues. CDR3 in amino acids: CASSPTGPGNTIYF. The CDR3 DNA follows: TGTGCCAGCAGCCCGACAGGGCCTGGAAACACCATATATTTT.

The genes are TRBV19 and TRBJ2-3; TRBD2 agrees at 10 bases. The V gene's germline CDR1 is LNHDA and CDR2 SQIVND (reference sequence). The CDR3 contains 15 residues. After removal of 4 bases from V and 10 bases from J, the junction contained 11 bases not matched to a gene. CDR3 region: CASSNSGGRSVPQYF. In DNA form, the CDR3 reads TGTGCCAGTAGTAATAGCGGGGGGCGGTCCGTACCGCAGTATTTT.

The genes are TRBV24-1 and TRBJ2-2; D may be TRBD1 (5 bases). CDR1 KGHDR and CDR2 SFDVKD come from the germline V gene. Trimming took off 7 bases at V and 7 bases at J, with 12 bases between the two ends. CDR3 length: 13 residues. This CDR3 reads CATRAGFNGELFF. The DNA for the CDR3 is TGTGCCACCAGGGCAGGGTTTAACGGGGAGCTGTTTTTT.

V usage is TRBV15 and J usage is TRBJ1-2; weak D call: TRBD1 (6 bases). Germline V gives CDR1 LNHNV, CDR2 YYDKDF (reference sequence). The CDR3 extends over 14 amino acids. V gave up 4 bases and J gave up 2 bases, with 11 bases separating them. This CDR3 is CATSMGARNYGYTF. In DNA, the CDR3 is TGTGCCACCAGCATGGGGGCGAGGAACTATGGCTACACCTTC. Based on the CDR3 plus reference TRBV15 and TRBJ1-2, the full variable domain is DAMVIQNPRYQVTQFGKPVTLSCSQTLNHNVMYWYQQKSSQAPKLLFHYYDKDFNNEADTPDNFQSRRPNTSFCFLDIRSPGLGDTAMYLCATSMGARNYGYTFGSGTRLTVV.

The rearrangement links TRBV9 to TRBJ1-5; possibly TRBD1 for D (6 bases). Germline CDR1 reads SGDLS; CDR2 reads YYNGEE. V dropped 0 bases and J dropped 6 bases, with 13 bases sitting between them. The CDR3 length is 15 residues. The CDR3 loop is CASSVDWGGGQPQHF. For the CDR3, the DNA is TGTGCCAGCAGCGTAGATTGGGGGGGCGGTCAGCCCCAGCATTTT.

The rearrangement uses TRBV4-3 and TRBJ2-7; 8 bases line up with TRBD2. This CDR3 spans 15 amino acids. From germline, CDR1 is LGHNA and CDR2 YSLEER. The V gene end was trimmed by 4 bases and the J gene end by 6 bases; junction bases not matched to a gene: 11. The CDR3 sequence: CASSPQHLAGPEQYF. The CDR3 DNA is TGCGCCAGCAGCCCCCAACATCTAGCGGGTCCCGAGCAGTACTTC.

The chain is built from TRBV24-1 and TRBJ2-2, with 7 bases aligning to TRBD2. Germline lookup yields CDR1 KGHDR and CDR2 SFDVKD. The CDR3 is 13 residues long. Losses at the gene ends were 8 bases for V and 7 bases for J; bases not matched to a gene: 6. The chain's CDR3 is CATNSGEGGELFF. The DNA of the CDR3 is TGTGCCACCAATTCGGGGGAGGGCGGGGAGCTGTTTTTT.

This clone appeared a single time. This chain connects TRBV6-6 to TRBJ1-2; D gene unclear. V lost 8 bases, J lost 2 bases, and 9 bases lay in between. The CDR3 has 12 amino acids. The germline V gene has CDR1 MNHNY and CDR2 SVGAGI (reference sequence). In DNA form, the CDR3 reads TGTGCCAGCTGGGATTTAAACTATGGCTACACCTTC. It translates to CASWDLNYGYTF.

The rearrangement links TRBV7-6 to TRBJ2-1; D remains unclear. The CDR3 runs 16 residues. V was trimmed by 1 base and J by 0 bases, leaving 10 bases between them. Germline V gene lookup returns CDR1 SGHVS and CDR2 FNYEAQ. The CDR3 nucleotides are TGTGCCAGCAGCTTAGGGTCAGGATACTCCTACAATGAGCAGTTCTTC. Protein product: CASSLGSGYSYNEQFF.